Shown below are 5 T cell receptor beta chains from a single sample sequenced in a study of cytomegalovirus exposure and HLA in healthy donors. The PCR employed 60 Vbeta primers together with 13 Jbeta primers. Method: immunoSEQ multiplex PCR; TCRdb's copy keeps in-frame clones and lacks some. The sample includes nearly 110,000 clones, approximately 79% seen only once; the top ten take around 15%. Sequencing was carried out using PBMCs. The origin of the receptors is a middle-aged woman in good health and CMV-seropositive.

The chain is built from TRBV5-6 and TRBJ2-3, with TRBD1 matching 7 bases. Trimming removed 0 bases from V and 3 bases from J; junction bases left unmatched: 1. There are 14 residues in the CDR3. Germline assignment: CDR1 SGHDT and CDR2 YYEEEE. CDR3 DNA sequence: TGTGCCAGCAGCTTGGACAGGGGAACAGATACGCAGTATTTT. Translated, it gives CASSLDRGTDTQYF.

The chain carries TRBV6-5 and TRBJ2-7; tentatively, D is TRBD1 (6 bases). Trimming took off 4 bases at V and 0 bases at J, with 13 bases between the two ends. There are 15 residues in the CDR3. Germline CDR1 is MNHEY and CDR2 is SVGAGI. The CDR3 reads CASSSARQVSYEQYF. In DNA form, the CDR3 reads TGTGCCAGCAGTTCCGCGCGACAGGTCTCCTACGAGCAGTACTTC.

This chain's CDR3 is CASSLGRGYTEAFF. CDR3 in DNA: TGTGCCAGCAGCCTAGGTAGAGGGTACACTGAAGCTTTCTTT. The chain carries TRBV5-5 and TRBJ1-1; D call uncertain. Germline CDR1 reads SGHKS; CDR2 reads YYEKEE (reference sequence). V lost 4 bases and J 3 bases, leaving 13 bases between the germline ends. This CDR3 is 14 amino acids long.

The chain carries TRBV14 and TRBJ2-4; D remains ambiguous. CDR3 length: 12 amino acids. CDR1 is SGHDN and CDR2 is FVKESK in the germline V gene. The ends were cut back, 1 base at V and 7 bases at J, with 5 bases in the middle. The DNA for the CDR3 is TGTGCCAGCAGCCAAGTCGTGAACATTCAGTACTTC. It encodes CASSQVVNIQYF.

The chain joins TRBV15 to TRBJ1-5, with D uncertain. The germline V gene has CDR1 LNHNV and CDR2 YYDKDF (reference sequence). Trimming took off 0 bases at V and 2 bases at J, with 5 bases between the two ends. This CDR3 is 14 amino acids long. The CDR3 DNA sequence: TGTGCCACCAGCAGAGATCGGGGCAATCAGCCCCAGCATTTT. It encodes CATSRDRGNQPQHF.